This T cell receptor beta chain emerged from a study of blood T cell repertoires in COVID-19. About the research overall: Both acute and convalescent COVID-19 samples were obtained from the United States, Italy and Spain. PBMCs, B-cell-depleted T cells, or T cells were the source of the cDNA or gDNA that made up the material.

Authors' methods: Estimated nucleated cell counts came from reference gene primer amplification. TCRdb's copy holds only in-frame clones and misses some; the assay was immunoSEQ multiplex PCR. V, J and clone size derive from that table, while D and trimming were established from the DNA sequence. The sample records 150,000 to 200,000 clones, approximately 81% being singletons. Germline V gives CDR1 LGHNA, CDR2 YNFKEQ. With V trimmed by 3 bases and J by 3 bases, 11 bases remained unmatched. CDR3 size: 18 residues. The clonotype originates from a human donor with acute or convalescent COVID-19. The donor label of this sample is uncertain. Source material: peripheral blood. V usage is TRBV4-2 and J usage is TRBJ1-5; 10 nucleotides match TRBD1. CDR3 sequence reads: CASSQGTGDLLFNQPQHF. As DNA, the CDR3 is TGTGCCAGCAGCCAGGGGACAGGGGATCTTCTTTTCAATCAGCCCCAGCATTTT.